Given below is one TCR beta chain in context. Together with a sample-barcoded 5' primer, a J-beta primer mix was included in a second PCR lasting about 7 to 12 cycles. TCRdb re-called the 5' RACE reads through MiXCR, storing one row per CDR3 protein. The data contain hundreds of thousands of distinct CDR3 sequences, roughly three fifths of them singletons. The record originates from a study of blood T cells in healthy people across ages. V was cut by 4 bases and J by 5 bases, with 12 bases left in between. Germline CDR1 reads SGHRS; CDR2 reads YFSETQ. The CDR3 extends over 14 amino acids. The chain recombines TRBV5-1 with TRBJ2-2; D gene ambiguous. What was sequenced was blood. The source is a man aged 35 to 55 in good health. CDR3 loop: CASSPSGQTGELFF. The CDR3, as DNA: TGCGCCAGCAGCCCCAGTGGGCAAACCGGGGAGCTGTTTTTT.